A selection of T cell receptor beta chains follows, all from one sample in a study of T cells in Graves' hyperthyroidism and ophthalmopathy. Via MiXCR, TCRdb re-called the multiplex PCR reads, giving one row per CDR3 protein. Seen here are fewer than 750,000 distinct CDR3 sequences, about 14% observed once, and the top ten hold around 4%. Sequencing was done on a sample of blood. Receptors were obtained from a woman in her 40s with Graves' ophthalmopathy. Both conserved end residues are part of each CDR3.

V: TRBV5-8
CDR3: CASSLWGFGQPQHF

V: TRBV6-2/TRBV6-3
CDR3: CASRHGAGGRETQYF

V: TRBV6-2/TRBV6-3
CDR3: CASSNRDISNQPQHF

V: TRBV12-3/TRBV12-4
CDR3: CASSYHRGSSTGELFF

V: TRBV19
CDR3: CASSISGKASYEQYF

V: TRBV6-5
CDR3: CASSYRDRGFRGYTF

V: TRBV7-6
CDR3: CASSPLADFQETQYF

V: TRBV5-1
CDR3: CASSLVTGVMDEQYF

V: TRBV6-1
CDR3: CASSEHDGLETEQYF

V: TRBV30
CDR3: CAWSEVRNTIYF

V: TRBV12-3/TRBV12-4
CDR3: CASSPDMFYGYTF

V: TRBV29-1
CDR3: CSVAGGNYEQYF

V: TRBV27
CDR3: CASSLSDRVLPYEQYF

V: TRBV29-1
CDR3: CSVETVTGYETQYF

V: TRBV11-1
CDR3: CASSLGPGVGPYEQYF

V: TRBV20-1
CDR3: CSARLIGGRVNTEAFF

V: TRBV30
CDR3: CAWSVGVGNTIYF

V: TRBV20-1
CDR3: CSASSLPDSSPFYEQYF